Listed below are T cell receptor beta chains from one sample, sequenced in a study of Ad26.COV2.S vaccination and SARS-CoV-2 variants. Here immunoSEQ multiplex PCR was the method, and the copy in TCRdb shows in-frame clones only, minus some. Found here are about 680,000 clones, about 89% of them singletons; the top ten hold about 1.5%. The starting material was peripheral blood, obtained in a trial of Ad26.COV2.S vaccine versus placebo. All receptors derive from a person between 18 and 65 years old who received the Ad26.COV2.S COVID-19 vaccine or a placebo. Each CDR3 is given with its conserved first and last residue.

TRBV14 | CASSHGGTGSSPLHF
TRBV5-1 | CASSPRGGASTNEKLFF
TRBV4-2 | CASSQANTEAFF
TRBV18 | CASSPRDISRGLFF
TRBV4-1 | CASSQEGRGGTGELFF
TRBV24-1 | CATSAKGAGGNHNEQFF
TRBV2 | CASNIVDGIVTNEKLFF
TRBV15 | CATSRMLNSPLHF
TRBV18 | CASSPTGTGDEKLFF
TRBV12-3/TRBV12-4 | CASSLSGNEPQHF
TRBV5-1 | CASSFGNTEAFF
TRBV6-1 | CASSEYGGAYNEQFF
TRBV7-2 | CASRTRVGDTQYF
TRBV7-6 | CASSLGTDPYTEAFF
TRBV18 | CASSLSGGYSYEQYF
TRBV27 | CASSLTPENSYEQYF
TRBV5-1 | CASSSTGGLDTEAFF
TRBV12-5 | CASATSNTGELFF
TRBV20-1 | CSAGSGYTF
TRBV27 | CASSSRSQGAGRNTEAFF
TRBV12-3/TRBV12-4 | CATKPWGNETQYF
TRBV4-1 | CASSPTSQGTRSPLHF
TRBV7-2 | CASTFMGLAAVVGETQYF
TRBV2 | CASSISQGNTEAFF
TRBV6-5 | CASSWWGGRNYGYTF
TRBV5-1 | CASSLAGTGYEDTQYF
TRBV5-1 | CASSLSGLAHEQFF
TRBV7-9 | CASNRQGSPHYEQYF
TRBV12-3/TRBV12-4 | CASVGAVNSPLHF
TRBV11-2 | CASSLVYEQYF
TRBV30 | CAWSLDGNSPLHF